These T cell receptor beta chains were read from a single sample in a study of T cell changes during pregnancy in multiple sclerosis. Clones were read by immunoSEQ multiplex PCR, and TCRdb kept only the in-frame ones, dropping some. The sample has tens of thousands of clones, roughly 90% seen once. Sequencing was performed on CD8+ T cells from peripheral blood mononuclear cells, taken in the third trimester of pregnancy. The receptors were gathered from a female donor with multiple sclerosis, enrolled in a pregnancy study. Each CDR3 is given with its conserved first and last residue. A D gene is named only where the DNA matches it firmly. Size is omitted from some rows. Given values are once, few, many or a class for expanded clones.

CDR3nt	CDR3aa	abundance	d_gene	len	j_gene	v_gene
TGTGCCAGCAGCTGGGGGGTTGGTTCCGAGCAGTACTTC	CASSWGVGSEQYF	once	-	13	TRBJ2-7	TRBV5-6
TGTGCCAGCAGCTCTCAGCCTAGCGGGAGTTTAAACACCGGGGAGCTGTTTTTT	CASSSQPSGSLNTGELFF	-	TRBD2	18	TRBJ2-2	TRBV7-9
TGTGCCAGCAGCCCTAGGACTAGCGGGAGTAAAAATGAGCAGTTCTTC	CASSPRTSGSKNEQFF	-	TRBD2	16	TRBJ2-1	TRBV7-8
TGTGCCAGCAGCTTAACTAGCGGAGAAGGGAAATACTTC	CASSLTSGEGKYF	once	TRBD2	13	TRBJ2-7	TRBV11-2
TGCGCCAGCAGCCAAGGACAGGGGACGGGGAACGAGCAGTACTTC	CASSQGQGTGNEQYF	-	TRBD1	15	TRBJ2-7	TRBV4-3
TGTGCCAGCAGCGCGGGACTAGCGGCGAACACCGGGGAGCTGTTTTTT	CASSAGLAANTGELFF	once	TRBD2	16	TRBJ2-2	TRBV9
TGCGCCAGCAGCTGGGGGGGCACTGAATCGAACACTGAAGCTTTCTTT	CASSWGGTESNTEAFF	-	-	16	TRBJ1-1	TRBV5-1
TGCGCCAGCAGCCCAAGCGCCTGGGAGTTGGCCGGGGAGCTGTTTTTT	CASSPSAWELAGELFF	-	-	16	TRBJ2-2	TRBV4-3
TGTGCCAGCAGCTTCGATCCCCTACTAGCGGACCAATACAATGAGCAGTTCTTC	CASSFDPLLADQYNEQFF	once	TRBD2	18	TRBJ2-1	TRBV11-3
TGTGCCAGCAGTTTGTGGACAGGTTCTGAAAAACTGTTTTTT	CASSLWTGSEKLFF	-	TRBD1	14	TRBJ1-4	TRBV27
TGTGCCAGCAGCTTTGGTCAGGGCCTCGAGAACTATGGCTACACCTTC	CASSFGQGLENYGYTF	-	-	16	TRBJ1-2	TRBV7-6
TGTGCCAGCAGCCAAGGACAGGGGAGGGAGACCCAGTACTTC	CASSQGQGRETQYF	-	TRBD1	14	TRBJ2-5	TRBV14
TGCGCCAGCAGCCAAGATGGGACAGGGTCGTACGAGCAGTACTTC	CASSQDGTGSYEQYF	-	TRBD1	15	TRBJ2-7	TRBV4-3
TGTGCCAGCAGCTTAGCGGGAGTTCTAGATACGCAGTATTTT	CASSLAGVLDTQYF	-	TRBD2	14	TRBJ2-3	TRBV5-6
TGTGCCACCAGCTCAAGACTGCGCAATGTATGGGGCTACACCTTC	CATSSRLRNVWGYTF	-	-	15	TRBJ1-2	TRBV15
TGTGCCAGCAGTGACGGGACTAGCGGGTACAATGAGCAGTTCTTC	CASSDGTSGYNEQFF	many	TRBD2	15	TRBJ2-1	TRBV6-4
TGTGCCAGCAGTTTAAGTGGGCGCTCTGGAAACACCATATATTTT	CASSLSGRSGNTIYF	-	-	15	TRBJ1-3	TRBV27
TGTGCCAGCAGCCCACGGACTAGTTCCGAGCAGTACTTC	CASSPRTSSEQYF	-	TRBD2	13	TRBJ2-7	TRBV7-9
TGTGCCAGCAGTCCGACAGAGAACACTGAAGCTTTCTTT	CASSPTENTEAFF	-	-	13	TRBJ1-1	TRBV27
TGCGCCAGCAGCCAAGCTCCCGGGACTAGCGACTCCTACGAGCAGTACTTC	CASSQAPGTSDSYEQYF	-	TRBD2	17	TRBJ2-7	TRBV4-1